This TCR beta chain was found in a study of T cell changes during pregnancy in multiple sclerosis. V was pared by 4 bases and J by 0 bases, with 13 bases between. The length of the CDR3 is 16 residues. CDR1 and CDR2 from the germline V gene are SGHVS and FNYEAQ. Assay: immunoSEQ multiplex PCR; the TCRdb copy retains only in-frame clones and omits some. This table has under 85,000 clones, 94% appearing once. Sequences were derived from peripheral blood, sampled in the third trimester of pregnancy. The receptor was derived from a female donor with multiple sclerosis, enrolled in a pregnancy study. The gene calls are TRBV7-6 and TRBJ1-3; D gene ambiguous. Here the CDR3 DNA reads TGTGCCAGCAGCTCTACCGCGGTTAGCTCTGGAAACACCATATATTTT. This gives the protein CASSSTAVSSGNTIYF.